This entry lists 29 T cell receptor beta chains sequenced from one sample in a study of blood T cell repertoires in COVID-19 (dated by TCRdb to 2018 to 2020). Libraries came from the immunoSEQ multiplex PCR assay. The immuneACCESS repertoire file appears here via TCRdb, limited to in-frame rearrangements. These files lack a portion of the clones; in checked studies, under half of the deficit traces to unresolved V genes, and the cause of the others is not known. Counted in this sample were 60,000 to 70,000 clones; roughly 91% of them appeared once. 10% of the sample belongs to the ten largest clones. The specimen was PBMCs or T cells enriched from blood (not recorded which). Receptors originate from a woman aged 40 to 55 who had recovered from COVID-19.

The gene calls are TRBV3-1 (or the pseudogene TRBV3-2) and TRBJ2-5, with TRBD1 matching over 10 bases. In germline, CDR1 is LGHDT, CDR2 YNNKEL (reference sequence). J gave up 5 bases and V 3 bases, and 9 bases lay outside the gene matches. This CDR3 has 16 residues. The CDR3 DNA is TGTGCCAGCAGCCACCGGACAGGGGGTCATGAGGAGACCCAGTACTTC. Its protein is CASSHRTGGHEETQYF.

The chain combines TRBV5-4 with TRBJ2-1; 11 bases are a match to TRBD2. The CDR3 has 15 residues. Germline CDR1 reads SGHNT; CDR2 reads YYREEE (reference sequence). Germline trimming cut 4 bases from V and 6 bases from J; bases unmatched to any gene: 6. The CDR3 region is CASSPTSGVINEQFF. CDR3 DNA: TGTGCCAGCAGCCCGACTAGCGGGGTAATCAATGAGCAGTTCTTC.

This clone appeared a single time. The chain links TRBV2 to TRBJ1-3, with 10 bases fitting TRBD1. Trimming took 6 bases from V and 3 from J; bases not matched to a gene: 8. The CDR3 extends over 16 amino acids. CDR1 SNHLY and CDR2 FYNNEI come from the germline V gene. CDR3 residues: CASRSRTGGFGNTIYF. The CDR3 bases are TGTGCCAGCAGAAGTAGGACAGGGGGGTTTGGAAACACCATATATTTT.

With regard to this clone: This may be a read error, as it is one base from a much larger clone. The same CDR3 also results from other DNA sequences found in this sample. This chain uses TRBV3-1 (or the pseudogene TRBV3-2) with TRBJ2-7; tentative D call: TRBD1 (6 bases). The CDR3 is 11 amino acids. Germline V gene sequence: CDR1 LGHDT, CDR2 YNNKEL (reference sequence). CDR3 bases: TGTGCCAGCAGTTCTACAGGGTCCCTTCTCTTC. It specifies CASSSTGSLLF.

The CDR3 sequence is CASRYTYEQYF. The CDR3 nucleotides read TGTGCCAGCAGATATACCTACGAGCAGTACTTC. The gene calls are TRBV6-5 and TRBJ2-7; D is unresolved. Germline V gene sequence: CDR1 MNHEY, CDR2 SVGAGI. V was clipped by 6 bases and J by 2 bases, with 5 bases between them. The CDR3 is 11 amino acids.

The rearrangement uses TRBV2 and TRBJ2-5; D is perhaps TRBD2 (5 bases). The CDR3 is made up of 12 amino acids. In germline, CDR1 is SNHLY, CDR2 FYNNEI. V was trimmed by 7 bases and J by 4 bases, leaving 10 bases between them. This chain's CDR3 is CASTVRAETQYF. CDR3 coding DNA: TGTGCCAGCACGGTGAGGGCAGAGACCCAGTACTTC.

CDR3: CASSDRGDYGYTF. The DNA for the CDR3 is TGTGCCAGCAGTGACAGGGGTGATTATGGCTACACCTTC. The chain is built from TRBV25-1 and TRBJ1-2, with a weak D call TRBD1 (6 bases). Per germline, CDR1 MGHDK and CDR2 SYGVNS. Trimming removed 3 bases at V and 5 bases at J, with 10 bases between. The CDR3 contains 13 residues.

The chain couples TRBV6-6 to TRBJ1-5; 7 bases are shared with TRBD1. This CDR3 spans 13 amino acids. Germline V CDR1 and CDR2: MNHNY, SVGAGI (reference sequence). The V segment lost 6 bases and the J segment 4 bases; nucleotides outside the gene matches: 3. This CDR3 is CASSRQGNQPQHF. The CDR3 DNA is TGTGCCAGCAGCCGACAGGGAAATCAGCCCCAGCATTTT.

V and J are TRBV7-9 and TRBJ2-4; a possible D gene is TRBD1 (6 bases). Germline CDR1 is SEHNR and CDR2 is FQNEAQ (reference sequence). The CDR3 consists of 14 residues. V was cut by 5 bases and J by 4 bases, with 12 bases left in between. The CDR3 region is CASSPWQGKNIQYF. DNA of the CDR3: TGTGCCAGCAGCCCGTGGCAGGGGAAAAACATTCAGTACTTC.

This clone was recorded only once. The CDR3 protein is CASRDNFGELFF. The CDR3 nucleotides read TGTGCCAGCCGTGATAACTTCGGGGAGCTGTTTTTT. This chain connects TRBV5-6 to TRBJ2-2; D remains unclear. Germline V gives CDR1 SGHDT, CDR2 YYEEEE. V dropped 7 bases and J dropped 7 bases, with 11 bases sitting between them. The CDR3 is made up of 12 amino acids.

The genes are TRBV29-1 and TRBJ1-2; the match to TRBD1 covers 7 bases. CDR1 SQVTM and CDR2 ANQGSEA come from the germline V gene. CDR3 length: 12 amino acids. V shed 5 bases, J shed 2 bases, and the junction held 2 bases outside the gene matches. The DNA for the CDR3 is TGCAGCGTTTCAGGGGGAAACTATGGCTACACCTTC. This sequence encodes CSVSGGNYGYTF.

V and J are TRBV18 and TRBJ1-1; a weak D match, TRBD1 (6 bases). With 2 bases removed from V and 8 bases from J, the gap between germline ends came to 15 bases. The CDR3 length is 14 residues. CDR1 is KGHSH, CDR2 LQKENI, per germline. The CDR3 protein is CASSPIPQGSEAFF. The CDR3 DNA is TGTGCCAGCTCACCAATTCCACAGGGTTCGGAAGCTTTCTTT.

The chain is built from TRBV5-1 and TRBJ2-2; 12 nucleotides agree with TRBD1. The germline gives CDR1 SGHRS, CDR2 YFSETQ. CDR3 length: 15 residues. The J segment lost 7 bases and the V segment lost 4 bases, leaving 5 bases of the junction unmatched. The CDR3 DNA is TGCGCCAGCAGCACGGGACAGGGGGCAGGCGGGGAGCTGTTTTTT. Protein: CASSTGQGAGGELFF.

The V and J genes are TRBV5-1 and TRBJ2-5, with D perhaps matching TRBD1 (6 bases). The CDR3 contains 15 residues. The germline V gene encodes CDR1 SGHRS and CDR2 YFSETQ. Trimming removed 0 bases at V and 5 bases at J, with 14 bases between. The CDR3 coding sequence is TGCGCCAGCAGCTTGGCAGGGGTTCTTTGGGAGACCCAGTACTTC. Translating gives CASSLAGVLWETQYF.

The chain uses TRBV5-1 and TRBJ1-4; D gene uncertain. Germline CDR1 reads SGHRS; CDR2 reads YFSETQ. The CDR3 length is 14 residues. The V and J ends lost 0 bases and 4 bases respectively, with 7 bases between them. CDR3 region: CASSLDASNEKLFF. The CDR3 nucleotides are TGCGCCAGCAGCTTGGACGCCAGTAATGAAAAACTGTTTTTT.

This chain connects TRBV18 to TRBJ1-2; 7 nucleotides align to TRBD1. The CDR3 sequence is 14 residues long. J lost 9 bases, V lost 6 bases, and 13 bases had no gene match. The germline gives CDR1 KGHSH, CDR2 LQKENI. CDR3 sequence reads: CASSPGTESWSYTF. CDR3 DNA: TGTGCCAGCTCGCCAGGGACAGAGTCATGGAGCTACACCTTC.

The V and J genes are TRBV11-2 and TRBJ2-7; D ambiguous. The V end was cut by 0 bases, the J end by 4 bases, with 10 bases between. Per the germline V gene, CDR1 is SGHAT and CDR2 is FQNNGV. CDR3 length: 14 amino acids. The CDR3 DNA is TGTGCCAGCAGCTTAGATTCCGGGTTTTACGAGCAGTACTTC. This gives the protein CASSLDSGFYEQYF.

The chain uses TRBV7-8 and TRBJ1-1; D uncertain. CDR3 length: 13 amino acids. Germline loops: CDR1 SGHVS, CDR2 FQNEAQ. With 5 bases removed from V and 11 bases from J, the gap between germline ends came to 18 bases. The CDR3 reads CASSRGRSRVAFF. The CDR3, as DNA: TGTGCCAGCAGCCGGGGTAGGTCCCGGGTGGCTTTCTTT.

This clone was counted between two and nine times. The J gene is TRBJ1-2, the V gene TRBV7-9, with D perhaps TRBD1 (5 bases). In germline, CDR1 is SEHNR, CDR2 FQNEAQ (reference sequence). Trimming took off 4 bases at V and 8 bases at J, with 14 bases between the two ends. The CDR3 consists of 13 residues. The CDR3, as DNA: TGTGCCAGCAGCTCGTATGGGGGGGACGGCTACACCTTC. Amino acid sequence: CASSSYGGDGYTF.

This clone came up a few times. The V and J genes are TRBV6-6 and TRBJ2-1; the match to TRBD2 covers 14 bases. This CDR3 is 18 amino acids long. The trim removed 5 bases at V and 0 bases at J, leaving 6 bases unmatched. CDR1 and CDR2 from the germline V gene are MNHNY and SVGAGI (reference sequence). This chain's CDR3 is CASSRTSGGLTSYNEQFF. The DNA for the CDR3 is TGTGCCAGCAGTCGGACTAGCGGGGGGCTGACCTCCTACAATGAGCAGTTCTTC.

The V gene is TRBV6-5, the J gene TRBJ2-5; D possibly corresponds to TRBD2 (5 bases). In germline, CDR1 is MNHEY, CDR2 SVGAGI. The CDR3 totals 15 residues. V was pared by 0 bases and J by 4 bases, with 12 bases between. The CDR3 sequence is CASSYSRVVRETQYF. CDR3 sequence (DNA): TGTGCCAGCAGTTACTCGCGGGTTGTGAGAGAGACCCAGTACTTC.

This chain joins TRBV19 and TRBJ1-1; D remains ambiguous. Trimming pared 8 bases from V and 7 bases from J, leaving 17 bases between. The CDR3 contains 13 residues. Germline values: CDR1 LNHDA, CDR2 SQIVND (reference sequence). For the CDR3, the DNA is TGTGCCAGTGCCCTTACAGAATCATATGAAGCTTTCTTT. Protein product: CASALTESYEAFF.

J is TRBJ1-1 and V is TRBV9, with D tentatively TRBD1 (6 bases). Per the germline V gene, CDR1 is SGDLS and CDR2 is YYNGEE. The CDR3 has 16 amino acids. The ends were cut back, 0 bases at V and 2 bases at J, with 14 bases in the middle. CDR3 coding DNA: TGTGCCAGCAGCGTAGCTTGGGGGGGCCCTAACACTGAAGCTTTCTTT. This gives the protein CASSVAWGGPNTEAFF. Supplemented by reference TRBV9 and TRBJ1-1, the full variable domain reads DSGVTQTPKHLITATGQRVTLRCSPRSGDLSVYWYQQSLDQGLQFLIQYYNGEERAKGNILERFSAQQFPDLHSELNLSSLELGDSALYFCASSVAWGGPNTEAFFGQGTRLTVV.

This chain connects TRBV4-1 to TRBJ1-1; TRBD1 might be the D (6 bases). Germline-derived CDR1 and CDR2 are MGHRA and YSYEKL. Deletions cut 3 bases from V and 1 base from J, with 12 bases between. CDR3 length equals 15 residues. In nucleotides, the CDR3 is TGCGCCAGCAGCCAGGGGGCGACAGGGAACACTGAAGCTTTCTTT. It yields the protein CASSQGATGNTEAFF.

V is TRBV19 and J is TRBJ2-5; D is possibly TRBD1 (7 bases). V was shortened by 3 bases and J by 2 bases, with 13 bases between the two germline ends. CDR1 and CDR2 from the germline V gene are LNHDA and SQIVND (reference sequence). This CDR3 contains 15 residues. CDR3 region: CASSMGQGGQETQYF. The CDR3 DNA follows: TGTGCCAGTAGTATGGGGCAGGGGGGACAAGAGACCCAGTACTTC.

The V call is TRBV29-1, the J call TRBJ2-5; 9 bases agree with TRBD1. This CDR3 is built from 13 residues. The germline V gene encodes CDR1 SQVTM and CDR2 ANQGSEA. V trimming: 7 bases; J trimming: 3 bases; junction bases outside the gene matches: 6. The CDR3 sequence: CSAKGTGKETQYF. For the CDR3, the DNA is TGCAGCGCCAAGGGGACAGGGAAAGAGACCCAGTACTTC.

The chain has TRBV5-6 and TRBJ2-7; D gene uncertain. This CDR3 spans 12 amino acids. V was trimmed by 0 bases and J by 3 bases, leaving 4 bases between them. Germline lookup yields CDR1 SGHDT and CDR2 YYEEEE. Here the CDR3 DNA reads TGTGCCAGCAGCTTGGGCGACTACGAGCAGTACTTC. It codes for CASSLGDYEQYF.

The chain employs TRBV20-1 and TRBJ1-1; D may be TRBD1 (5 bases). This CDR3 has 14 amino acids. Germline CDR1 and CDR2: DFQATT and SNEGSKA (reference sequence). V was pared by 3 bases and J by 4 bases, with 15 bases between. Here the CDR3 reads CSASPDNLGTEAFF. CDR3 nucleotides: TGCAGTGCTAGTCCGGACAACCTGGGCACTGAAGCTTTCTTT.

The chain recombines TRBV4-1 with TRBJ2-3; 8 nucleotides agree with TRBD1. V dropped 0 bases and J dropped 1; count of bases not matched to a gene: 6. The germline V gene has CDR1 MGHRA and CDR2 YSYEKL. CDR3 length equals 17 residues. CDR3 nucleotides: TGCGCCAGCAGCCAAGAAGCCCCGGGACAGGGCACAGATACGCAGTATTTT. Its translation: CASSQEAPGQGTDTQYF.